This TCR beta chain comes out of a study of metastatic and nonmetastatic thyroid tumors. As for the study in general: Repertoires from blood and tumor or nodule tissue of malignant and benign thyroid patients were compared.

Treatment of any kind had been given to no patient before thyroid surgery. This CDR3 comprises 18 residues. V dropped 6 bases and J dropped 4; count of bases not matched to a gene: 10. TCRdb called clones again from the PCR reads with MiXCR. The sample consists of 30,000 to 35,000 clones, about 15% of them appearing once. This clone has ten or more counts. The sample consisted of blood. The chain has TRBV12-3 or TRBV12-4 and TRBJ2-3, with 16 bases lining up with TRBD2. The clonotype originates from a female donor with papillary thyroid cancer or a benign thyroid nodule (not recorded which). Some clones in this sample may be carry-over from other donors' samples. The CDR3 nucleotides read TGTGCCAGCAGCCAGGGGACTAGCGGGAGGGCCGGTGCAGATACGCAGTATTTT. The encoded protein is CASSQGTSGRAGADTQYF.